This T cell receptor beta chain came from a study of blood T cell repertoires in COVID-19. Per the original data handling: Amplification of reference gene primers was used by the study to estimate nucleated cell counts. Libraries were prepared by immunoSEQ multiplex PCR; TCRdb keeps only in-frame clonotypes and omits some of them. That table is the source of V, J and clone size, and D and trimming were worked out from the DNA. The sample has under 300,000 clones, around 86% seen once. The length of the CDR3 is 13 residues. Germline-derived CDR1 and CDR2 are LGHDT and YNNKEL (reference sequence). Trimming took off 3 bases at V and 4 bases at J, with 9 bases between the two ends.

The sample consisted of peripheral blood. The rearrangement joins TRBV3-1 (or the pseudogene TRBV3-2) to TRBJ1-1; D is unclear. This clonotype was sampled from a woman in her fifties or sixties with active or convalescent COVID-19. DNA of the CDR3: TGTGCCAGCAGCCAGTCCAGGTCCACTGAAGCTTTCTTT. Residues: CASSQSRSTEAFF.